One sample yielded the 8 T cell receptor beta chains listed below, sequenced in a study of blood T cell repertoires in COVID-19. The method was immunoSEQ multiplex PCR; TCRdb's version includes in-frame clones alone and lacks a portion of them. The data hold hundreds of thousands of clones, with about 84% observed a single time. The sequenced sample consisted of PBMCs or T cells enriched from blood (not recorded which). Receptor source: a middle-aged woman with acute COVID-19.

This clone was seen just once. This chain links TRBV19 with TRBJ1-3; D is uncertain. There are 15 residues in the CDR3. V was clipped by 1 base and J by 0 bases, with 7 bases between them. Germline V lookup: CDR1 LNHDA, CDR2 SQIVND (reference sequence). This chain's CDR3 is CASSIVAGSGNTIYF. Written as DNA, the CDR3 is TGTGCCAGTAGTATAGTCGCCGGCTCTGGAAACACCATATATTTT.

The chain has TRBV7-2 and TRBJ2-5, with a possible D match to TRBD2 (7 bases). Germline V CDR1 and CDR2: SGHTA, FQGNSA. V lost 2 bases and J 1 base, leaving 11 bases between the germline ends. CDR3 length: 15 residues. CDR3 sequence: CASSLMAGAQETQYF. The CDR3 DNA reads TGTGCCAGCAGCTTAATGGCGGGGGCCCAAGAGACCCAGTACTTC.

The chain recombines TRBV6-1 with TRBJ2-1; a weak D match, TRBD1 (5 bases). Germline lookup yields CDR1 MNHNS and CDR2 SASEGT. This CDR3 is built from 15 residues. Trimming shortened V by 1 base and J by 0 bases, and 7 bases separated the two germline ends. CDR3 sequence reads: CASSEGGASYNEQFF. The CDR3 region has the DNA TGTGCCAGCAGTGAAGGTGGGGCCTCCTACAATGAGCAGTTCTTC.

V is TRBV27 and J is TRBJ1-5; TRBD1 matches at 9 bases. The germline V gene encodes CDR1 MNHEY and CDR2 SMNVEV (reference sequence). V was pared by 6 bases and J by 2 bases, with 5 bases of the junction left unmatched. The CDR3 loop spans 15 amino acids. For the CDR3, the DNA is TGTGCCAGCAGCACAGGGGGCCGGGGCAATCAGCCCCAGCATTTT. Its translation is CASSTGGRGNQPQHF.

The count of this clone is one. V is TRBV11-3 and J is TRBJ1-1, with 8 positions matching TRBD1. Germline V gene lookup returns CDR1 SGHNT and CDR2 YENEEA. The trim removed 1 base at V and 4 bases at J, leaving 11 bases unmatched. CDR3 length equals 17 residues. This chain's CDR3 is CASSLGFGQGAGTEAFF. The CDR3, as DNA: TGTGCCAGCAGCTTAGGCTTTGGGCAGGGGGCTGGCACTGAAGCTTTCTTT.

V and J are TRBV6-2 or TRBV6-3 and TRBJ2-7; the match to TRBD2 covers 8 bases. The CDR3 covers 17 residues. Looked up from germline, CDR1 is MNHEY and CDR2 is SVGEGT. Trimming at V came to 2 bases and at J to 4 bases, leaving 13 bases not matched to a gene. The CDR3 is CASSYHFGSGSSYEQYF. Here the CDR3 DNA reads TGTGCCAGCAGTTACCACTTTGGGAGCGGGAGTTCGTACGAGCAGTACTTC.

The chain links TRBV9 to TRBJ2-5; 11 nucleotides agree with TRBD1. With V trimmed by 4 bases and J by 7 bases, 9 bases remained unmatched. The CDR3 loop spans 15 amino acids. CDR1 is SGDLS, CDR2 YYNGEE, per germline. DNA for the CDR3: TGTGCCAGCAGCCTTGGACAGGGGGCGGGAGTGACCCAGTACTTC. It specifies CASSLGQGAGVTQYF.

The chain has TRBV5-8 and TRBJ2-1; TRBD2 agrees at 11 bases. The germline V gene has CDR1 SGHTS and CDR2 YDEGEE. This CDR3 has 15 residues. V lost 4 bases to trimming and J lost 3 bases; unmatched junction nucleotides: 3. In DNA, the CDR3 is TGTGCCAGCAGCCGGACTAGCGGGCGCTACAATGAGCAGTTCTTC. Amino acid sequence: CASSRTSGRYNEQFF.